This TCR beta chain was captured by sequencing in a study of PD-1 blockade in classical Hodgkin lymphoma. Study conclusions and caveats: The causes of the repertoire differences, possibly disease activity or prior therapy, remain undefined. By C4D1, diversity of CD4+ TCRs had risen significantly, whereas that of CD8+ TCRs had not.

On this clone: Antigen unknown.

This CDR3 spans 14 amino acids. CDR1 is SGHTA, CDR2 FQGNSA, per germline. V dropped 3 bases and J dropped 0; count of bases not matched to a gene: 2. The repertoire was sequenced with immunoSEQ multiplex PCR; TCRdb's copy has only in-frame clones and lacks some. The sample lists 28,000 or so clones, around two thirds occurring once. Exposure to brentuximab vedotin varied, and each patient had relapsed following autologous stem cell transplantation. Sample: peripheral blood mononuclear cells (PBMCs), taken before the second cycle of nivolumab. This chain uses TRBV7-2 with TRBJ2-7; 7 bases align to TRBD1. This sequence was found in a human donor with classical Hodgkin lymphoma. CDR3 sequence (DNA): TGTGCCAGCAGCTTGGACAGGAGCTCCTACGAGCAGTACTTC. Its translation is CASSLDRSSYEQYF.